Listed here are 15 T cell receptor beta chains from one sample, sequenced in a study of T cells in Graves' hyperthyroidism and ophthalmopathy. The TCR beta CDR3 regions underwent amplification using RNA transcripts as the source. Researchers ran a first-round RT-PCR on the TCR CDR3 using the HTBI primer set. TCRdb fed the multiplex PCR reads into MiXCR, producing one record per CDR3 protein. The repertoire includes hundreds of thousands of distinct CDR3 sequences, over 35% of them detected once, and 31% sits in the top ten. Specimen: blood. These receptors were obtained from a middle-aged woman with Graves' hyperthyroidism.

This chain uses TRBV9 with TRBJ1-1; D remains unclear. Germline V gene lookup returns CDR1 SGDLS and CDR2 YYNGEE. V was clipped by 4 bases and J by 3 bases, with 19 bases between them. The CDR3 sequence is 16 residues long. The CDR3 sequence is CASSLTPLAGYTEAFF. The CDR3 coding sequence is TGTGCCAGCAGCCTAACCCCCTTAGCAGGTTACACTGAAGCTTTCTTT.

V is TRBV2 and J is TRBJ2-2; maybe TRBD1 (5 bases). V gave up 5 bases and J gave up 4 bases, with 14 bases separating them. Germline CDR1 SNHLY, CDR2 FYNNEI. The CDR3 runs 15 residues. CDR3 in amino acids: CASSPRQGLTGELFF. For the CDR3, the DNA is TGTGCCAGCAGTCCACGGCAGGGCCTCACCGGGGAGCTGTTTTTT.

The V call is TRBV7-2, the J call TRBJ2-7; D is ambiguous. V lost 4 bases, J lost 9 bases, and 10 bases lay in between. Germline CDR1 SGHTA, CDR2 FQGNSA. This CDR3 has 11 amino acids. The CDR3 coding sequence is TGTGCCAGCAGCTATTTGCCAGGGCAGTACTTC. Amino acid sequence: CASSYLPGQYF.

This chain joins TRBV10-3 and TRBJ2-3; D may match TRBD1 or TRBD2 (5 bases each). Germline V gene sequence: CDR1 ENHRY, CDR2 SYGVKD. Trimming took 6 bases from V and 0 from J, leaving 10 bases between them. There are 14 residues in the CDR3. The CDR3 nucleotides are TGTGCCATCAGCCCCGGGGCTAGCACAGATACGCAGTATTTT. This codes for CAISPGASTDTQYF.

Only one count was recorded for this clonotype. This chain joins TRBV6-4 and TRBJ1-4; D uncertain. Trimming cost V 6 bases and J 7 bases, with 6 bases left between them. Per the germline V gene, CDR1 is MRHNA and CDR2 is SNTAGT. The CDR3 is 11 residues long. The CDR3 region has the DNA TGTGCCAGCAGACCGGGTGAAAAACTGTTTTTT. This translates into CASRPGEKLFF.

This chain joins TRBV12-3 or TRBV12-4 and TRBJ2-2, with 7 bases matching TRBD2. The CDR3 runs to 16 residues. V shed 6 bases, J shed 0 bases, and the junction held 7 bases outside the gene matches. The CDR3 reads CASSWGRVANTGELFF. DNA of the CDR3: TGTGCCAGCAGCTGGGGGAGGGTGGCGAACACCGGGGAGCTGTTTTTT.

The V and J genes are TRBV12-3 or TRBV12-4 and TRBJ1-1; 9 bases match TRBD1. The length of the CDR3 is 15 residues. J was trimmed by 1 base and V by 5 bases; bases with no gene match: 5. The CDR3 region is CASSTGGARNTEAFF. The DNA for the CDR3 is TGTGCCAGCAGTACAGGGGGCGCGAGGAACACTGAAGCTTTCTTT.

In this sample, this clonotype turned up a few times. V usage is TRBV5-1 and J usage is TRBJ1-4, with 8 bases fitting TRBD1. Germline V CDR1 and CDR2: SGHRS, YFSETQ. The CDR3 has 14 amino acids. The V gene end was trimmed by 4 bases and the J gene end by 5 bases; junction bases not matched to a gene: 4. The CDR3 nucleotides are TGCGCCAGCAGCCGGGGACAGGACAATGAAAAACTGTTTTTT. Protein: CASSRGQDNEKLFF.

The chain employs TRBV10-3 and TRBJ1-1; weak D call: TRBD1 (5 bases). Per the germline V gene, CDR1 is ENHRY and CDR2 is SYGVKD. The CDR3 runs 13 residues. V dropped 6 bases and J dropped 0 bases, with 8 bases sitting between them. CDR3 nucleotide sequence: TGTGCCATCAGACGACAGATGAACACTGAAGCTTTCTTT. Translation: CAIRRQMNTEAFF.

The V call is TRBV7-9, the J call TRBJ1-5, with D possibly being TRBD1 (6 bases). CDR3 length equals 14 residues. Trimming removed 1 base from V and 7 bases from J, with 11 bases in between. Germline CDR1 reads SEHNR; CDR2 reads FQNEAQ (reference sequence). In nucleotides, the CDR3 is TGTGCCAGCAGCTTAGGGGACAACGGACAGCCCCAGCATTTT. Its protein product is CASSLGDNGQPQHF.

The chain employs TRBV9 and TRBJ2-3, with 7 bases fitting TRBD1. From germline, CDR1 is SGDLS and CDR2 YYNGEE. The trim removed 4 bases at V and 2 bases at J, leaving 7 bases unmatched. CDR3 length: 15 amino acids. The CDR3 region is CASSFRDRDTDTQYF. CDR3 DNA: TGTGCCAGCAGCTTCCGGGACAGAGACACAGATACGCAGTATTTT.

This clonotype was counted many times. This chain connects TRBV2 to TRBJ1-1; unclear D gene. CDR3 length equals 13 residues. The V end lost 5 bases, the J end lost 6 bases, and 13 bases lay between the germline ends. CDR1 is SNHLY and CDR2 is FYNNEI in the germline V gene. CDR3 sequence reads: CASSYGQEAEAFF. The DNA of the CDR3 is TGTGCCAGCAGTTACGGCCAGGAGGCTGAAGCTTTCTTT.

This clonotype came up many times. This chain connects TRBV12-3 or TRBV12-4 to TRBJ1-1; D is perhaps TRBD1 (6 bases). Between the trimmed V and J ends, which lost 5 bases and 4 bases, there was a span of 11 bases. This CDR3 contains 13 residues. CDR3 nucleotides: TGTGCCAGCAGTCGACAGGCCGGCACTGAAGCTTTCTTT. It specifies CASSRQAGTEAFF.

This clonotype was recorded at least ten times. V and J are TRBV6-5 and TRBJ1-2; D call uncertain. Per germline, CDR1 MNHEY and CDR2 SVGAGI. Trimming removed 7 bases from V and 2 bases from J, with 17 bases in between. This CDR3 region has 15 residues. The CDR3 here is CASIPNSAQNYGYTF. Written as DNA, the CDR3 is TGTGCCAGCATCCCTAACAGCGCTCAGAACTATGGCTACACCTTC.

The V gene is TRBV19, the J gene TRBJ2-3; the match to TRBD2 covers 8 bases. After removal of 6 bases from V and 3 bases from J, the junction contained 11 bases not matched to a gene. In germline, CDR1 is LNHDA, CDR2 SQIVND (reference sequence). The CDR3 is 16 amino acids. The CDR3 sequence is CASSQLGGGSTDTQYF. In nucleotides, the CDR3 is TGTGCCAGTAGCCAACTGGGCGGGGGGAGTACAGATACGCAGTATTTT.